These 26 T cell receptor beta chains were all obtained from the same sample, sequenced in a study of identical twins. TCRdb itself ran the 5' RACE reads through MiXCR, one entry per CDR3 protein. This sample has 550,000 to 700,000 distinct CDR3 sequences, with more than 9% found just once. These data also formed part of another study, on yellow fever vaccine responses in identical twins.

Sequenced sample: PBMCs. Every receptor here comes from a woman aged 18-30 years in good health.

This clonotype was seen many times. This chain connects TRBV20-1 to TRBJ1-3; unclear D gene. CDR3 size: 14 residues. Germline-derived CDR1 and CDR2 are DFQATT and SNEGSKA (reference sequence). Trimming took 2 bases from V and 3 from J, leaving 11 bases between them. The CDR3 reads CSARPFMGGNTIYF. In DNA form, the CDR3 reads TGCAGTGCTAGACCCTTTATGGGTGGAAACACCATATATTTT.

This clonotype was detected many times. V and J are TRBV20-1 and TRBJ2-2, with 8 bases fitting TRBD2. Per the germline V gene, CDR1 is DFQATT and CDR2 is SNEGSKA (reference sequence). Trimming took 3 bases from V and 7 from J; bases not matched to a gene: 10. The CDR3 spans 15 residues. CDR3 coding DNA: TGCAGTGCTAGGGCTCCGGGACTAGGTCACGGGGAGCTGTTTTTT. Amino acid sequence: CSARAPGLGHGELFF.

This clonotype was detected many times. The gene calls are TRBV20-1 and TRBJ2-3; possibly TRBD1 or TRBD2 for D (6 bases each). Trimming left V 3 bases short and J 9 bases short, with 16 bases between. This CDR3 is built from 13 residues. Germline lookup yields CDR1 DFQATT and CDR2 SNEGSKA (reference sequence). CDR3 in DNA: TGCAGTGCTAGCAGGGGAGGTGGTAGGACGCAGTATTTT. Translating it yields CSASRGGGRTQYF.

In this sample, this clonotype turned up many times. The chain joins TRBV20-1 to TRBJ1-5; D is unresolved. Germline V gene sequence: CDR1 DFQATT, CDR2 SNEGSKA (reference sequence). The ends were cut back, 0 bases at V and 2 bases at J, with 5 bases in the middle. The CDR3 length is 13 residues. This CDR3 is CSARDTGNQPQHF. CDR3 nucleotide sequence: TGCAGTGCTAGAGATACAGGCAATCAGCCCCAGCATTTT.

This clonotype showed up many times. The J gene is TRBJ2-1, the V gene TRBV5-6, with D possibly matching TRBD2 (5 bases). The V gene's germline CDR1 is SGHDT and CDR2 YYEEEE. Trimming took off 4 bases at V and 13 bases at J, with 27 bases between the two ends. The CDR3 consists of 16 residues. The CDR3 bases are TGTGCCAGCAGCCGAGAAAGGACGGGCCGAGGGCCAAAACAGTTCTTC. Its protein is CASSRERTGRGPKQFF.

This clonotype was recorded only once. The CDR3 sequence: CASSVNSIGANVLTF. For the CDR3, the DNA is TGTGCCAGCAGCGTTAACTCCATTGGGGCCAACGTCCTGACTTTC. The gene calls are TRBV7-9 and TRBJ2-6; D is ambiguous. The V end was cut by 5 bases, the J end by 3 bases, with 11 bases between. The CDR3 is 15 residues long. Germline values: CDR1 SEHNR, CDR2 FQNEAQ (reference sequence).

The chain has TRBV4-3 and TRBJ2-2, with D maybe TRBD1 (6 bases). This CDR3 spans 16 amino acids. Between the trimmed V and J ends, which lost 5 bases and 0 bases, there was a span of 13 bases. Germline CDR1 LGHNA, CDR2 YSLEER. The CDR3 reads CASSVGWDTNTGELFF. The CDR3 DNA reads TGCGCCAGCAGCGTCGGGTGGGACACGAACACCGGGGAGCTGTTTTTT.

This sequence joins TRBV28 and TRBJ2-5, with 9 bases identical to TRBD1. V lost 4 bases, J lost 4 bases, and 10 bases stayed unmatched. Per the germline V gene, CDR1 is MDHEN and CDR2 is SYDVKM. There are 16 residues in the CDR3. The CDR3 DNA reads as TGTGCCAGCAGTTACCTTCCCCGACAGGGGGGAGAGACCCAGTACTTC. Translated, it gives CASSYLPRQGGETQYF. The whole variable domain, filled in from reference TRBV28 and TRBJ2-5, reads DVKVTQSSRYLVKRTGEKVFLECVQDMDHENMFWYRQDPGLGLRLIYFSYDVKMKEKGDIPEGYSVSREKKERFSLILESASTNQTSMYLCASSYLPRQGGETQYFGPGTRLLVL.

V and J are TRBV29-1 and TRBJ2-1; 9 positions match TRBD2. The germline V gene encodes CDR1 SQVTM and CDR2 ANQGSEA. CDR3 length: 14 residues. Trimming took 6 bases from V and 8 from J; bases not matched to a gene: 11. The CDR3 protein is CSVDMASGIYEQFF. CDR3 nucleotides: TGCAGCGTGGATATGGCTAGCGGGATATATGAGCAGTTCTTC.

The sample holds many counts of this clonotype. This chain joins TRBV5-1 and TRBJ2-3, with 8 bases lining up with TRBD2. V was pared by 6 bases and J by 0 bases, with 15 bases of the junction left unmatched. Per germline, CDR1 SGHRS and CDR2 YFSETQ. There are 18 residues in the CDR3. The CDR3 nucleotides read TGCGCCAGCACCTCCCTTGGGCGGGGGGTTTCCAGCACAGATACGCAGTATTTT. This translates into CASTSLGRGVSSTDTQYF.

The chain combines TRBV15 with TRBJ1-2, with D tentatively TRBD1 (5 bases). Trimming cost V 4 bases and J 2 bases, with 11 bases left between them. The CDR3 spans 14 residues. CDR1 and CDR2 from the germline V gene are LNHNV and YYDKDF (reference sequence). This CDR3 reads CATSKPRANYGYTF. The CDR3 region has the DNA TGTGCCACCAGCAAACCCAGGGCCAACTATGGCTACACCTTC.

This clonotype was picked up many times. V usage is TRBV11-2 and J usage is TRBJ2-7; 9 bases align to TRBD1. V was clipped by 3 bases and J by 3 bases; unmatched bases: 3. Germline V gene sequence: CDR1 SGHAT, CDR2 FQNNGV. This CDR3 has 14 amino acids. CDR3 sequence: CASSFGTGNYEQYF. Here the CDR3 DNA reads TGTGCCAGCAGCTTCGGGACAGGGAACTACGAGCAGTACTTC.

The rearrangement uses TRBV30 and TRBJ2-3; a weak D match, TRBD1 (5 bases). V was pared by 0 bases and J by 6 bases, with 16 bases between. The V gene's germline CDR1 is GTSNPN and CDR2 SVGIG (reference sequence). The CDR3 is 15 residues long. CDR3 amino acids: CAWSVGHPGRDTQYF. For the CDR3, the DNA is TGTGCCTGGAGTGTTGGACACCCGGGTAGGGATACGCAGTATTTT. Full variable domain (outside the CDR3, taken from reference TRBV30 and TRBJ2-3): SQTIHQWPATLVQPVGSPLSLECTVEGTSNPNLYWYRQAAGRGLQLLFYSVGIGQISSEVPQNLSASRPQDRQFILSSKKLLLSDSGFYLCAWSVGHPGRDTQYFGPGTRLTVL.

The V and J genes are TRBV15 and TRBJ2-7, with TRBD1 matching over 9 bases. Germline V gene sequence: CDR1 LNHNV, CDR2 YYDKDF (reference sequence). The CDR3 spans 15 residues. Losses at the gene ends were 2 bases for V and 1 base for J; bases not matched to a gene: 3. DNA of the CDR3: TGTGCCACCAGCAGACCCGGGACAGGGTCCTACGAGCAGTACTTC. Its protein product is CATSRPGTGSYEQYF.

This clonotype was observed at least ten times. The V and J genes are TRBV12-3 or TRBV12-4 and TRBJ2-7, with D hard to call. CDR3 length: 11 residues. The V end was cut by 8 bases, the J end by 8 bases, with 13 bases between. CDR3 loop: CASGYDVQQYF. CDR3 coding DNA: TGTGCCAGCGGCTATGACGTTCAGCAGTACTTC.

There are many counts of this clonotype. CDR3 amino acids: CAIRRGSTDTQYF. As DNA, the CDR3 is TGTGCCATCAGACGGGGATCCACAGATACGCAGTATTTT. The chain links TRBV10-3 to TRBJ2-3, with a weak D call TRBD2 (5 bases). The germline V and J ends were trimmed by 6 bases and 2 bases, with 9 bases remaining between them. Germline V gene sequence: CDR1 ENHRY, CDR2 SYGVKD. CDR3 length: 13 residues.

V and J are TRBV20-1 and TRBJ1-4, with no clear D. Germline CDR1 and CDR2: DFQATT and SNEGSKA (reference sequence). V lost 0 bases and J lost 10, with 6 bases in between. This CDR3 contains 11 residues. The CDR3 is CSARETGKLFF. DNA of the CDR3: TGCAGTGCTAGAGAAACCGGAAAACTGTTTTTT.

The chain has TRBV7-2 and TRBJ1-4; TRBD1 might be the D (5 bases). The V gene lost 8 bases and the J gene lost 5 bases, with 12 bases spanning the gap. The germline CDR1 and CDR2 sequences are SGHTA and FQGNSA. CDR3 length: 13 residues. The chain's CDR3 is CASRRDLNEKLFF. For the CDR3, the DNA is TGTGCCAGCCGCCGGGACCTCAATGAAAAACTGTTTTTT.

The rearrangement links TRBV2 to TRBJ1-5; D may be TRBD1 (5 bases). Between the trimmed V and J ends, which lost 0 bases and 0 bases, there was a span of 6 bases. Germline V gene data show CDR1 as SNHLY and CDR2 as FYNNEI. The length of the CDR3 is 15 residues. The CDR3 protein is CASSEAGDSNQPQHF. CDR3 DNA: TGTGCCAGCAGTGAAGCAGGGGATAGCAATCAGCCCCAGCATTTT.

This clonotype has just a few counts. The chain links TRBV7-9 to TRBJ1-1; the match to TRBD1 covers 7 bases. V shed 0 bases, J shed 0 bases, and the junction held 7 bases outside the gene matches. CDR1 is SEHNR and CDR2 is FQNEAQ in the germline V gene (reference sequence). CDR3 size: 17 residues. As DNA, the CDR3 is TGTGCCAGCAGCTTAGCGAGGGGGACAGTTGTGAACACTGAAGCTTTCTTT. Amino acid sequence: CASSLARGTVVNTEAFF.

In its sample, this clonotype was seen a few times. A junction end diverges from the germline sequence, so it may reflect a read error. The chain uses TRBV19 and TRBJ1-5; the D is unclear. Germline-derived CDR1 and CDR2 are LNHDA and SQIVND (reference sequence). The CDR3 is 13 amino acids. The CDR3, as DNA: TGTGCCAGCAGTATCGTCTGGGATCAGCCCCAGCATTTT. It encodes CASSIVWDQPQHF.

This clonotype was seen ten or more times. This chain connects TRBV7-2 to TRBJ2-7; tentatively, D is TRBD2 (5 bases). Germline V gene lookup returns CDR1 SGHTA and CDR2 FQGNSA. V lost 10 bases to trimming and J lost 7 bases, with 23 bases between them. The CDR3 loop spans 14 amino acids. The DNA for the CDR3 is TGTGCCACCGCACGGCATGGGCTAGCTGGTGAGCAGTACTTC. Protein sequence: CATARHGLAGEQYF.

This clonotype was counted a few times. This chain joins TRBV28 and TRBJ1-5, with a weak D call TRBD1 (6 bases). The length of the CDR3 is 14 residues. CDR1 MDHEN and CDR2 SYDVKM come from the germline V gene. V lost 8 bases to trimming and J lost 4 bases, with 15 bases between them. In DNA, the CDR3 is TGTGCCAGCGGGCCCCCAGGACAGAATCAGCCCCAGCATTTT. Protein sequence: CASGPPGQNQPQHF.

This clonotype was observed many times. This chain joins TRBV7-9 and TRBJ2-7; D could derive from TRBD1 or TRBD2 (5 bases each). The CDR3 consists of 14 residues. V shed 1 base and J shed 1 base, with 8 bases lying between them. CDR1 is SEHNR and CDR2 is FQNEAQ in the germline V gene (reference sequence). CDR3 coding DNA: TGTGCCAGCAGCTTAGGGGACGGATCCTACGAGCAGTACTTC. It encodes CASSLGDGSYEQYF.

This rearrangement joins TRBV5-1 to TRBJ2-1; D ambiguous. Between the trimmed V and J ends, which lost 0 bases and 3 bases, there was a span of 19 bases. The CDR3 is made up of 18 amino acids. The germline V gene has CDR1 SGHRS and CDR2 YFSETQ. DNA for the CDR3: TGCGCCAGCAGCTTGGGCCTACGTCGGGCGGAGTACTACAATGAGCAGTTCTTC. Translation gives CASSLGLRRAEYYNEQFF.

This clonotype was observed many times. V usage is TRBV4-1 and J usage is TRBJ1-1; D unresolved. This CDR3 comprises 18 residues. The V end lost 0 bases, the J end lost 1 base, and 18 bases lay between the germline ends. Germline V gene data show CDR1 as MGHRA and CDR2 as YSYEKL. The CDR3 sequence: CASSQDPPQMGSNTEAFF. In nucleotides, the CDR3 is TGCGCCAGCAGCCAAGATCCTCCGCAGATGGGCTCGAACACTGAAGCTTTCTTT.